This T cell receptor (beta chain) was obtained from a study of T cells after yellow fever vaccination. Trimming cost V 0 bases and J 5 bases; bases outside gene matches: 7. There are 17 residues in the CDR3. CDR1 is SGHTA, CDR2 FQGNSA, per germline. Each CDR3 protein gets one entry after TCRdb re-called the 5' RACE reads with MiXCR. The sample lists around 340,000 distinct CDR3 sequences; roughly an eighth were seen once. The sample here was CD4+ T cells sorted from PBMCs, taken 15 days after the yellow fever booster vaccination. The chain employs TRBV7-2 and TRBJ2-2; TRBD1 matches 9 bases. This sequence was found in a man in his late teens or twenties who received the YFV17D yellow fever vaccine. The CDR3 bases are TGTGCCAGCAGCTTAGCGTTTGGGACAGGGTATACCGGGGAGCTGTTTTTT. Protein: CASSLAFGTGYTGELFF.